The TCR beta chain under discussion was sequenced for a study of blood T cell repertoires in COVID-19. In the study overall: From T cells, B-cell-depleted T cells, or PBMCs came the material, which was cDNA or gDNA.

Libraries were prepared by immunoSEQ multiplex PCR; TCRdb keeps only in-frame clonotypes and omits some of them. This table holds approximately 200,000 clones, 75% to 90% found once. Recruits, aged about 18 to 100 years, lived in 25 or so US areas. Two consecutive negative NP/OP PCR tests, clearance, or resolved symptoms defined Cohort 3 recovery. V trimming: 4 bases; J trimming: 5 bases; junction bases outside the gene matches: 8. In germline, CDR1 is MDHEN, CDR2 SYDVKM. The CDR3 length is 15 residues. Material for sequencing was PBMCs or T cells enriched from blood (not recorded which). The sequence was obtained from a woman between 25 and 40 years old who had recovered from COVID-19. This chain joins TRBV28 and TRBJ1-5, with 7 bases fitting TRBD1. CDR3 DNA sequence: TGTGCCAGCAGTTCAGGGGGGATGGGAGATCAGCCCCAGCATTTT. It codes for CASSSGGMGDQPQHF.